The 3 T cell receptor beta chains given below trace back to one sample, sequenced in a study of T cell clones after liver transplantation. Method: immunoSEQ multiplex PCR; TCRdb's copy keeps in-frame clones and lacks some. The sample has 65,000 to 90,000 clones, about 88% seen once. Sequenced here: CD4+ T cells from blood, sampled before liver transplant. The receptor source for this set is a human donor who received a liver transplant.

This chain connects TRBV6-5 to TRBJ2-2; D not certain. The germline V gene encodes CDR1 MNHEY and CDR2 SVGAGI. V gave up 6 bases and J gave up 4 bases, with 6 bases separating them. This CDR3 contains 12 residues. The CDR3 here is CASSQFTGELFF. As DNA, the CDR3 is TGTGCCAGCAGCCAGTTCACCGGGGAGCTGTTTTTT.

The chain has TRBV2 and TRBJ2-5, with 8 bases aligning to TRBD1. Near its end, the DNA agrees better with TRBJ2-7, so the J call may be wrong. CDR3 length: 11 amino acids. CDR1 and CDR2 from the germline V gene are SNHLY and FYNNEI. This CDR3 reads CASGQGYEQYF. For the CDR3, the DNA is TGTGCCAGCGGACAGGGCTACGAGCAGTACTTC.

This rearrangement joins TRBV2 to TRBJ2-7; 9 positions agree with TRBD2. This CDR3 has 13 residues. Trimming cost V 10 bases and J 5 bases; bases outside gene matches: 9. The germline gives CDR1 SNHLY, CDR2 FYNNEI. The CDR3 sequence is CAKGGLAGNEQYF. The DNA of the CDR3 is TGTGCCAAAGGGGGGCTAGCGGGAAACGAGCAGTACTTC.